This T cell receptor beta chain derives from a study of Ad26.COV2.S vaccination and SARS-CoV-2 variants (dated by TCRdb to about 2021). Study-wide context: Donors in the vaccine arm were drawn from COV1001, a multicentre, randomized, double-blind, placebo-controlled phase I-IIa trial testing Ad26.COV2.S in healthy adults. Ad26.COV2.S was administered intramuscularly at 5 x 10^10 or 1 x 10^11 viral particles, either as a single shot or as two shots given 56 days apart. Trial participants were randomized into five groups of five, in which low-dose or high-dose Ad26.COV2.S was given once or twice, or placebo was given on both occasions. Investigators did not know the trial group allocation while performing experiments and assessing outcomes. TCRbeta repertoire sequencing served as the tool for gauging how specific and how broad the SARS-CoV-2-reactive T cell receptors were following Ad26.COV2.S vaccination. A total of 32 samples were included in the TCR-sequenced set, comprising 19 Ad26.COV2.S vaccine recipients, 5 placebo recipients and 8 SARS-CoV-2 convalescent individuals.

The immunoSEQ Assay was the method used to sequence TCRbeta CDR3 regions. After extraction, genomic DNA underwent amplification by bias-controlled multiplex PCR, followed by high-throughput sequencing. As for the authors' bioinformatics: To quantify the absolute abundance of every unique TCRbeta CDR3 region, sequences were collapsed and filtered. T cell fraction was estimated by normalizing TCRbeta template counts to usable DNA, with usable DNA measured through amplification of reference genes found in all nucleated cells. Repertoire TCRs were annotated as SARS-CoV-2-specific by exact matching of V gene, CDR3 amino acid sequence and J gene to a known reactive TCR set. The reference SARS-CoV-2 TCR set came from MIRA and was filtered for enrichment in COVID-19-positive ImmuneCODE repertoires, removing public or cross-reactive TCRs. Using the MIRA antigens, annotated TCRs were further analysed by specific ORF or by position within an ORF. Breadth was defined as the number of annotated unique rearrangements divided by the total number of unique productive rearrangements, and depth was defined as the summed frequency of the annotated unique rearrangements. Two-sided Wilcoxon rank-sum tests were applied when comparing TCR breadth between groups. TCRdb took this table from immuneACCESS and kept in-frame rearrangements with V and J called. Such tables lack part of the clones; where checked against another copy, unresolved V genes explain under half of the gap, and the rest is unexplained. The DNA gave D and trimming, while V, J and clone size come from that table. The sample records approximately 300,000 clones, more than 70% of which are singletons. The ten largest clones take up 1.5% to 2.5% of the sample.

The treatment or condition label here, explained by the study, means: roughly 19 received Ad26.COV2.S at low or high dose, single or two shots; roughly 5 received placebo; per-sample allocation not given. Repertoires of vaccine and placebo recipients were sequenced from samples collected on day 63 after the first injection. Between 29 July and 7 August 2020, Cohort 1b enrolled about two dozen adults aged 18-55 years at one site in Boston, USA. Ad26.COV2.S was a replication-incompetent adenovirus type 26 vector that expressed a prefusion-stabilized SARS-CoV-2 spike protein derived from the original Wuhan strain. Results the study describes overall, beyond this receptor: Comparable non-spike TCR breadth was observed between vaccine and placebo recipients, consistent with only spike being contained in the vaccine. The authors noted that total T cell responses may have been underestimated by the TCR breadth and depth analyses. Comparing responses between vaccine doses or regimens was not something the study was powered to do. After vaccination, spike-specific CD8+ and CD4+ T cell responses were reported to show substantial breadth. Ad26.COV2.S recipients had higher spike-specific TCR breadth than placebo recipients (P = 0.0014).

Comments on this clone: The antigen it recognizes is unknown. No base-level quality is on record; no much larger clone is a single base apart.

The receptor comes from a person aged 18 to 65 who received the Ad26.COV2.S COVID-19 vaccine or a placebo. The specimen comprised peripheral blood, sampled in a trial of Ad26.COV2.S vaccine versus placebo.

At the DNA level, the sequence is TGTGCCAGCAGTTACTACTCAGGGGTAACTGCCTATGGCTACACCTTC. It specifies CASSYYSGVTAYGYTF. Recombination joined TRBV6-5 with TRBJ1-2, with a weak D call of TRBD1 (6 bases match). For CDR1 and CDR2, the germline V gene lists MNHEY and SVGAGI. There are 16 amino acids in the CDR3, from cysteine to phenylalanine inclusive. Solely the CDR3 DNA is kept, with 48 bases framed from the first base. V drops 1 base and J drops 4 bases, leaving 16 bases in between.